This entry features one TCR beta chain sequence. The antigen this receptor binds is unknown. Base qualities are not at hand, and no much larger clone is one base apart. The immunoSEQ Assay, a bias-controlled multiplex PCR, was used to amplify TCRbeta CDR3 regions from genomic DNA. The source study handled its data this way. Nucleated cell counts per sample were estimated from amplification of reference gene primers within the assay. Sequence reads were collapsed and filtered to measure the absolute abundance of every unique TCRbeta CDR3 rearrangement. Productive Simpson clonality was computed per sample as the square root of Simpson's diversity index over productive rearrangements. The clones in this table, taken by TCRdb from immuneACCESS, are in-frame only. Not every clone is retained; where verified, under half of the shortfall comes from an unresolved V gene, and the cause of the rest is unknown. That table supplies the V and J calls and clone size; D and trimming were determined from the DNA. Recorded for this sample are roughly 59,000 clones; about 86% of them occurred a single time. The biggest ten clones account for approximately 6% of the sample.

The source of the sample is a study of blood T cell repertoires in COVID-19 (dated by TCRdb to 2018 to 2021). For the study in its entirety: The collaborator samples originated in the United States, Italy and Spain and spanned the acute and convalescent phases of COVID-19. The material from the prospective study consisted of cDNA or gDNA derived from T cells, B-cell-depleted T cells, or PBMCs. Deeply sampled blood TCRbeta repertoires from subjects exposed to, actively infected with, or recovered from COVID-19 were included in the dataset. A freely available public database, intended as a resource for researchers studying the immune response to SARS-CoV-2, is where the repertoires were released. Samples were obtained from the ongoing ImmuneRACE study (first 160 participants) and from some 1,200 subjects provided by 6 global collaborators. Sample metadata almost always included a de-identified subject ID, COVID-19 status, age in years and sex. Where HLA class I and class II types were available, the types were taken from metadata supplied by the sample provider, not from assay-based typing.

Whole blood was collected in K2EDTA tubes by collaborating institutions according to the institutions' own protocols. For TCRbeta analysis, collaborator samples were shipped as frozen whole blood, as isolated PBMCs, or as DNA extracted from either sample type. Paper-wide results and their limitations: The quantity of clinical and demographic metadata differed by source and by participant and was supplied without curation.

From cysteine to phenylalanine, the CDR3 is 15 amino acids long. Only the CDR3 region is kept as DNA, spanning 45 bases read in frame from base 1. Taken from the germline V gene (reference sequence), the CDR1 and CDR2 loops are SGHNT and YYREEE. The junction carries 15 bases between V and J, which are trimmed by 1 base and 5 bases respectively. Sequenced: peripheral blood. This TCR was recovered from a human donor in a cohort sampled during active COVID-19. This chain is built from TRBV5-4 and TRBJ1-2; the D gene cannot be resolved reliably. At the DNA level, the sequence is TGTGCCAGCAGCTTGACGGGGAGGACGTGGTATGGCTACACCTTC. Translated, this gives CASSLTGRTWYGYTF.